This T cell receptor (beta chain) originates from a study of blood T cells in healthy people across ages (dated by TCRdb to about 2015). Context from the whole study: In model experiments, roughly one uniquely barcoded TCR beta cDNA molecule per two T cells was captured by template switching. The study measured age-related changes in TCR beta repertoire diversity using deep sequencing normalized with unique cDNA molecular identifiers. Donors were grouped into four age groups: young (average roughly 15 years), middle-aged (39), aged (approximately 67) and long-lived (around 80). Two additional independent replicas of 1 million unique cDNA reads from the same blood draw were analyzed for two donors (one aged 18 to 30 and one aged 80 or older). The study at large found these results: Compared with the aged group, the long-lived group had more naive CD4+ T cells, fewer expanded clones and increased TCR diversity, suggesting age selection. Estimates of total diversity based on one million sequenced T cells were considered lower bounds and underestimates. The percentage of naive T cells measured by flow cytometry correlated strongly with observed TCR beta diversity. Since profiling was done on bulk unsorted PBMCs, naive and antigen-experienced compartments could not be conclusively compared. The CMV infection status of donors was not known, potentially confounding age-related changes in expanded clonotypes. As age increased, observed TCR beta diversity per million T cells dropped in a roughly linear way, and a significant reduction was already evident by age 40.

The donors were roughly 38 Caucasian individuals from Russia, aged roughly 6 to 100 years, who were systemically healthy. Each donor gave 8 to 10 milliliters of peripheral blood, drawn into EDTA-treated Vacutainer tubes. Ficoll-Paque density-gradient centrifugation was used to isolate PBMCs, with at least 6.5 million per sample. Total RNA was extracted from PBMCs with Trizol reagent, with at least 5 micrograms obtained per sample. For every donor, flow cytometry on a PBMC aliquot measured the percentage of naive CD45RAhigh/CD27high T cells. Libraries came from 5' RACE. Sequencing was performed on an Illumina HiSeq 2500. A second PCR of roughly 7 to 11 cycles was performed with a sample-barcoded 5' primer and a J-beta primer mix. A template-switch 5' adaptor carrying 12 random nucleotides introduced a unique molecular identifier onto each TCR beta cDNA molecule. Each sample yielded at least 3 million CDR3-containing paired-end reads. First-strand cDNA was synthesized from all RNA with the Mint cDNA synthesis kit, primed by a TRBC-specific oligonucleotide. Following uracil-DNA glycosylase treatment, a first 18-cycle PCR with universal primers M1SS and BC2_uni_R was performed on all cDNA. The authors' pipeline ran thus. Each sample was normalized by randomly selecting 1 million high-quality reads, each carrying a distinct molecular identifier. Instead of being binned into consensus sequences, reads with shared molecular identifiers were discarded. MiTCR, set to a Q25 quality threshold and the strictest error-elimination algorithm, was used for CDR3 identification, clonotype clustering and error correction. A nonparametric unseen species model with Euler transformation was used to estimate lower-bound total TCR beta diversity. The public reads were reprocessed in TCRdb via fastp at Q25 and MiXCR, keeping in-frame beta chains. Rows are unified per CDR3 protein, each entry keeping the most common DNA and genes. These V and J calls rely on TCRdb rather than the paper's analysis. Present in this sample are about 930,000 distinct CDR3 sequences, 25% to 35% of which were seen just once. About 10% of the sample comes from the top ten.

With respect to this clonotype: This receptor's antigen is unknown. There are no base qualities to consult, and no much larger clone falls within one base.

Including the terminal cysteine and valine, the CDR3 comprises 15 residues. This entry keeps only the CDR3 DNA: 45 bases, framed from base 1. The CDR1 and CDR2 encoded by the germline V gene are SGHRS and YFSETQ. Trimming takes 0 bases off V and 2 bases off J; junction bases not matched to a gene: 5. These records were also assigned to another study, of T cells of mothers and their children. The second study's authors report: Nine systemically healthy Caucasian individuals served as donors, namely three mothers together with their six children. cDNA synthesis consumed the entire amount of extracted RNA, loaded at about 1.6 ug RNA in each 15 ul reaction. Sample barcodes and 2-4 random nucleotides were added via the M1S primer in the second PCR. Over 8.5 million TCR beta CDR3 reads were obtained for each mother, and 3 million to 3.5 million reads were obtained for each child. Thymic selection similarly shapes TCR recombination output in related and unrelated pairs, with minor effect from inherited differences. Normalized repertoire overlap was always slightly but never significantly higher in related than unrelated mother-child pairs. With a sensitivity of 90 to 100 clones per million clonotypes, no persistent microchimeric T cell clones were detected. In the study, deep NGS was used to compare the TCR beta repertoires of mothers and children, and features distinguishing related mother-child pairs from unrelated individuals were sought. The mean age was 40 +/- 4 years for the mothers and about 10 +/- 4 years for the children. After adapters were ligated using NEBNext reagents, the libraries underwent 100+100 nt paired-end sequencing on an Illumina HiSeq 2000. To prevent cross-contamination, the mother and child libraries were prepared one month apart and sequenced in separate runs. For each donor, between about 500,000 and 2,200,000 distinct TCR beta clonotypes were identified. Naive TCR beta clonotypes were estimated from low-frequency clonotypes matched to each donor's FACS-determined naive share, without sorting.

This TCR was sampled from a woman in her thirties or forties in good health. Sequenced sample: blood. This receptor chain uses TRBV5-1 and TRBJ2-7; the junction holds 7 bases that match TRBD1. The sequenced DNA: TGCGCCAGCAGCTTGGGTAGCCAGGGGGCCTACGAGCAGTACGTC. Its coded protein is CASSLGSQGAYEQYV.